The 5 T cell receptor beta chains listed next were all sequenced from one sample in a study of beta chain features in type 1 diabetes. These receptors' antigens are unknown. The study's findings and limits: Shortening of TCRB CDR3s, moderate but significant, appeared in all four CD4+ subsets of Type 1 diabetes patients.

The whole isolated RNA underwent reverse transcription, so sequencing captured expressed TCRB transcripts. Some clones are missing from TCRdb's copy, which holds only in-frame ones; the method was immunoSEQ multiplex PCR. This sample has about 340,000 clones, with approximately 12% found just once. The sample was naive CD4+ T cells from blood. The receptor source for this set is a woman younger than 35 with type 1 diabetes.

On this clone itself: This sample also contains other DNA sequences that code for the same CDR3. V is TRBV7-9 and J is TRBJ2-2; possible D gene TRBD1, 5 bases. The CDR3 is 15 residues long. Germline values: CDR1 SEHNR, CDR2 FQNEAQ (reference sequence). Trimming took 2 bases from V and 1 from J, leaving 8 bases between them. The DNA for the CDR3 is TGTGCCAGCAGCTTACGTCAGGGGAACACCGGGGAGCTGTTTTTT. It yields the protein CASSLRQGNTGELFF.

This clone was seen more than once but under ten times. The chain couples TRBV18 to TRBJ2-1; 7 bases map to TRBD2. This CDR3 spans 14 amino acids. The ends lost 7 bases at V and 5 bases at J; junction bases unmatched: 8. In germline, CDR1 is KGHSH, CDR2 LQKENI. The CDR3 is CASFTGRFDNEQFF. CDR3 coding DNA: TGTGCCAGCTTTACCGGGAGGTTCGACAATGAGCAGTTCTTC. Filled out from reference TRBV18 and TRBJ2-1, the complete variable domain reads NAGVMQNPRHLVRRRGQEARLRCSPMKGHSHVYWYRQLPEEGLKFMVYLQKENIIDESGMPKERFSAEFPKEGPSILRIQQVVRGDSAAYFCASFTGRFDNEQFFGPGTRLTVL.

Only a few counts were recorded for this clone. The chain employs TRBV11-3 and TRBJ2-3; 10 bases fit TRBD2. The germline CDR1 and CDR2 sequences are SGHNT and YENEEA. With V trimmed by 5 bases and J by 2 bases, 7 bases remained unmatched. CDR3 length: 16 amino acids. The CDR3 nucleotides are TGTGCCAGCAGCCGCAGGACTAGCGGAAACACAGATACGCAGTATTTT. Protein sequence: CASSRRTSGNTDTQYF.

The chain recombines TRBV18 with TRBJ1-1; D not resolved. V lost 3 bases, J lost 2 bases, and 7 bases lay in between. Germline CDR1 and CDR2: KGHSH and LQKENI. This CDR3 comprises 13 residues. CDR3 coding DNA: TGTGCCAGCTCACCCGGGATTAACACTGAAGCTTTCTTT. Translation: CASSPGINTEAFF.

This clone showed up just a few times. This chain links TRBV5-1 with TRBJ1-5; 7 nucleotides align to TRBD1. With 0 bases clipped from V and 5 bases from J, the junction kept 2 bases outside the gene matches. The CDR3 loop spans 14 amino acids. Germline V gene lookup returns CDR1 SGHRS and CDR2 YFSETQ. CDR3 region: CASSLGQGHQPQHF. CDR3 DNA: TGCGCCAGCAGCTTGGGACAGGGACATCAGCCCCAGCATTTT.